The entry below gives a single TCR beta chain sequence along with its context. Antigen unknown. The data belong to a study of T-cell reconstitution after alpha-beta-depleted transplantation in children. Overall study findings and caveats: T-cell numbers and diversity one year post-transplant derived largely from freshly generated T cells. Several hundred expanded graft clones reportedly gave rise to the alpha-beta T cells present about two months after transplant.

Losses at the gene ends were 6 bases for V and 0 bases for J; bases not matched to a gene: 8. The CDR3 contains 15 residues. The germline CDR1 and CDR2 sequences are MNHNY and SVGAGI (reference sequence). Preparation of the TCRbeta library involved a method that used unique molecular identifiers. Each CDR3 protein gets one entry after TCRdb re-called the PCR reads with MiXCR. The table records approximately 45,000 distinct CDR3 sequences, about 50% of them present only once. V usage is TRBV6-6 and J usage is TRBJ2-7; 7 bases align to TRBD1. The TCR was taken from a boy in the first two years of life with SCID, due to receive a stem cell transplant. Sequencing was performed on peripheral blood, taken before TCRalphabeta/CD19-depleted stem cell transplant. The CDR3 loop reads CASSTRTGLSYEQYF. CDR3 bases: TGTGCCAGCAGCACAAGGACAGGTCTCTCCTACGAGCAGTACTTC.